This TCR beta chain was obtained from a study of technical replicates of blood from several donors. Clones were read by immunoSEQ multiplex PCR, and TCRdb kept only the in-frame ones, dropping some. Found here are 75,000 or so clones, 85% to 95% of them singletons; the top ten hold approximately 0.25%. With 4 bases clipped from V and 0 bases from J, the junction kept 12 bases outside the gene matches. Germline CDR1 reads MGHRA; CDR2 reads YSYEKL. There are 18 residues in the CDR3. V is TRBV4-1 and J is TRBJ1-3; 7 nucleotides line up with TRBD1. The sequenced sample was T cells isolated from PBMCs. The sequence was obtained from a human donor in good health. The CDR3 sequence: CASSRHSGTADSGNTIYF. The CDR3 DNA reads TGCGCCAGCAGCCGGCACTCGGGGACAGCAGACTCTGGAAACACCATATATTTT.